These 17 T cell receptor beta chains were all obtained from the same sample, sequenced in a study of blood T cell repertoires in COVID-19. The repertoire was sequenced with immunoSEQ multiplex PCR; TCRdb's copy has only in-frame clones and lacks some. The table shows around 100,000 clones, with around 87% occurring only once. The sequencing sample was made of peripheral blood. The receptors stem from a woman in her 30s with acute or convalescent COVID-19.

The V and J genes are TRBV5-6 and TRBJ2-7; D not resolved. The CDR3 covers 12 residues. Between the trimmed V and J ends, which lost 0 bases and 3 bases, there was a span of 4 bases. The germline gives CDR1 SGHDT, CDR2 YYEEEE. The CDR3 DNA reads TGTGCCAGCAGCTTGGCTCTCTACGAGCAGTACTTC. Its protein is CASSLALYEQYF.

The J gene is TRBJ1-6, the V gene TRBV20-1, with 7 nucleotides matching TRBD1. Germline CDR1 DFQATT, CDR2 SNEGSKA (reference sequence). The CDR3 consists of 16 residues. V lost 3 bases to trimming and J lost 5 bases; unmatched junction nucleotides: 10. DNA for the CDR3: TGCAGTGCTAGTGGTTTGGGACAGCTTCATAATTCACCCCTCCACTTT. Its translation: CSASGLGQLHNSPLHF.

This sequence joins TRBV9 and TRBJ1-5, with D maybe TRBD1 (6 bases). The germline V gene has CDR1 SGDLS and CDR2 YYNGEE. V lost 3 bases and J 1 base, leaving 8 bases between the germline ends. The CDR3 consists of 14 residues. The CDR3 loop is CASSAGVSNQPQHF. The CDR3 DNA reads as TGTGCCAGCAGCGCAGGGGTGAGCAATCAGCCCCAGCATTTT.

The genes are TRBV2 and TRBJ2-5, with no clear D. The CDR3 contains 14 residues. V shed 1 base and J shed 1 base, with 7 bases lying between them. Looked up from germline, CDR1 is SNHLY and CDR2 is FYNNEI. The DNA of the CDR3 is TGTGCCAGCAGTGAAGGTTTGGCCCAAGAGACCCAGTACTTC. This translates into CASSEGLAQETQYF.

The chain recombines TRBV15 with TRBJ2-2, with D unclear. The CDR3 spans 15 residues. Germline lookup yields CDR1 LNHNV and CDR2 YYDKDF (reference sequence). Trimming took off 1 base at V and 0 bases at J, with 6 bases between the two ends. CDR3 sequence reads: CATSRARTNTGELFF. CDR3 DNA: TGTGCCACCAGCAGAGCGCGGACGAACACCGGGGAGCTGTTTTTT.

The chain combines TRBV21-1 with TRBJ2-3; the table calls TRBD2, which could not be checked here. TRBV21-1 is flagged as a pseudogene. The CDR3 has 19 amino acids. The CDR3 protein is CASSKGRAQGLADTDTQYF. The CDR3 DNA follows: TGTGCCAGCAGCAAAGGTAGGGCCCAGGGACTAGCGGACACAGATACGCAGTATTTT.

The rearrangement joins TRBV6-5 to TRBJ2-5, with D possibly matching TRBD2 (6 bases). Germline V gives CDR1 MNHEY, CDR2 SVGAGI. This CDR3 comprises 14 residues. The V end lost 4 bases, the J end lost 1 base, and 10 bases lay between the germline ends. CDR3 loop: CASSSLAVQETQYF. The CDR3 nucleotides are TGTGCCAGCAGTTCTTTAGCGGTCCAAGAGACCCAGTACTTC.

The V gene is TRBV5-1, the J gene TRBJ1-2, with 9 bases lining up with TRBD1. CDR1 and CDR2 (germline): SGHRS, YFSETQ. The junction had 11 bases not matched to a gene; V was cut back by 3 bases and J by 2 bases. There are 17 residues in the CDR3. The CDR3 sequence: CASSSGTGLVPNYGYTF. The CDR3 nucleotides are TGCGCCAGCAGCTCCGGGACAGGGTTGGTTCCGAACTATGGCTACACCTTC. Complete variable domain (other parts from reference TRBV5-1 and TRBJ1-2): KAGVTQTPRYLIKTRGQQVTLSCSPISGHRSVSWYQQTPGQGLQFLFEYFSETQRNKGNFPGRFSGRQFSNSRSEMNVSTLELGDSALYLCASSSGTGLVPNYGYTFGSGTRLTVV.

This rearrangement joins TRBV7-3 to TRBJ1-2; tentatively, D is TRBD1 (6 bases). The CDR3 has 15 residues. V was cut by 4 bases and J by 4 bases, with 16 bases left in between. Germline V CDR1 and CDR2: SGHTA, FQGTGA. The CDR3 is CASSSQMGAVYGYTF. The CDR3 DNA follows: TGTGCCAGCAGCTCCCAGATGGGGGCCGTCTATGGCTACACCTTC.

CDR3 protein: CATSRDRGTGGIDYGYTF. CDR3 nucleotides: TGTGCCACCAGCAGAGATCGGGGGACAGGGGGCATCGACTATGGCTACACCTTC. The V and J genes are TRBV15 and TRBJ1-2; 12 positions agree with TRBD1. Trimming took 0 bases from V and 3 from J; bases not matched to a gene: 8. The CDR3 has 18 amino acids. Germline CDR1 reads LNHNV; CDR2 reads YYDKDF (reference sequence).

The rearrangement uses TRBV15 and TRBJ2-7, with 9 bases identical to TRBD1. The length of the CDR3 is 18 residues. Germline lookup yields CDR1 LNHNV and CDR2 YYDKDF (reference sequence). After removal of 0 bases from V and 6 bases from J, the junction contained 15 bases not matched to a gene. CDR3 nucleotides: TGTGCCACCAGCAGAGATCGGAGGGACAGGGTGAATGCCGGCGAGCAGTACTTC. Translation: CATSRDRRDRVNAGEQYF.

As concerns this clone: The junction and the germline gene differ at one end; a read error may be behind it. The chain carries TRBV5-1 and TRBJ1-2, with 10 bases that match TRBD1. The germline V gene has CDR1 SGHRS and CDR2 YFSETQ. CDR3 length equals 14 residues. This chain's CDR3 is CASRLDPGTGVATF. CDR3 sequence (DNA): TGCGCCAGCAGGTTGGACCCCGGGACAGGGGTTGCCACCTTC.

The rearrangement links TRBV6-5 to TRBJ2-5; no clear D gene. Deletions cut 7 bases from V and 7 bases from J, with 10 bases between. This CDR3 comprises 11 residues. The germline CDR1 and CDR2 sequences are MNHEY and SVGAGI. This CDR3 reads CASTDGVTQYF. In DNA, the CDR3 is TGTGCCAGCACCGACGGAGTGACCCAGTACTTC.

The rearrangement joins TRBV25-1 to TRBJ1-6; D perhaps matches TRBD1 (6 bases). Trimming cost V 4 bases and J 5 bases, with 12 bases left between them. The CDR3 runs 15 residues. Germline V gene sequence: CDR1 MGHDK, CDR2 SYGVNS. The CDR3 spells CASSGGGLNNSPLHF. The CDR3 DNA sequence: TGTGCCAGCAGTGGGGGGGGGCTAAATAATTCACCCCTCCACTTT.

This chain uses TRBV7-6 with TRBJ1-1, with D perhaps TRBD1 (6 bases). V lost 0 bases, J lost 8 bases, and 13 bases lay in between. The CDR3 contains 14 residues. From germline, CDR1 is SGHVS and CDR2 FNYEAQ. CDR3 loop: CASSLAPTGKEAFF. The CDR3 nucleotides are TGTGCCAGCAGCTTAGCGCCGACAGGAAAGGAAGCTTTCTTT. Looking up the rest from reference TRBV7-6 and TRBJ1-1 gives the full variable domain: GAGVSQSPRYKVTKRGQDVALRCDPISGHVSLYWYRQALGQGPEFLTYFNYEAQQDKSGLPNDRFSAERPEGSISTLTIQRTEQRDSAMYRCASSLAPTGKEAFFGQGTRLTVV.

The chain carries TRBV28 and TRBJ1-2, with 7 bases identical to TRBD1. Germline trimming cut 2 bases from V and 9 bases from J; bases unmatched to any gene: 6. There are 13 residues in the CDR3. The germline CDR1 and CDR2 sequences are MDHEN and SYDVKM. The CDR3 nucleotides read TGTGCCAGCAGTTTAGGGCAGGGGGGTAGCTACACCTTC. Encoded protein: CASSLGQGGSYTF.

The rearrangement links TRBV5-6 to TRBJ2-3, with D unclear. Trimming pared 6 bases from V and 2 bases from J, leaving 16 bases between. Germline CDR1 is SGHDT and CDR2 is YYEEEE. This CDR3 is 15 amino acids long. The CDR3 loop is CASMVIDINTDTQYF. The CDR3 bases are TGTGCCAGCATGGTGATAGACATAAACACAGATACGCAGTATTTT.